Sequencing of this T cell receptor (beta chain) was carried out in a study of CDR3 diversity in severe acne. On this clonotype itself: The junction does not match germline at one end; this may be a read error.

One entry per CDR3 protein, called by TCRdb with MiXCR from the PCR reads. The sample carries roughly 100,000 distinct CDR3 sequences, 51% recorded once. This receptor was identified in a male donor with acne. Sequenced input: blood.

The CDR3 DNA reads TGTGCCGGCAGCCCAGGGTTTCCCCCCTCTGGGGCCAACGTCCTGACTTTC. Residues: CAGSPGFPPSGANVLTF. V gene TRBV7-2 combines with J gene TRBJ2-6, with D possibly matching TRBD1 (5 bases). This CDR3 comprises 17 residues. Germline CDR1 reads SGHTA; CDR2 reads FQGNSA.